The 19 T cell receptor beta chains listed next were all sequenced from one sample in a study of blood T cell repertoires in COVID-19. Profiled with immunoSEQ multiplex PCR; TCRdb holds only in-frame clones, not every one. Of 130,000 or so clones listed, around nine tenths are singletons. Sequencing was carried out using peripheral blood. These TCRs come from a man aged 65-85 years with active COVID-19.

V is TRBV11-3 and J is TRBJ2-5; TRBD2 matches 13 bases. CDR1 and CDR2 (germline): SGHNT, YENEEA. V was clipped by 4 bases and J by 3 bases; unmatched bases: 5. The CDR3 has 16 residues. The CDR3 is CASSSGTSGMEETQYF. The CDR3, as DNA: TGTGCCAGCAGCTCCGGGACTAGCGGGATGGAAGAGACCCAGTACTTC.

The V and J genes are TRBV15 and TRBJ2-7; 7 bases map to TRBD1. Losses at the gene ends were 6 bases for V and 0 bases for J; bases not matched to a gene: 8. The CDR3 runs to 15 residues. Germline V gene data show CDR1 as LNHNV and CDR2 as YYDKDF (reference sequence). CDR3 in DNA: TGTGCCACCAGGGAAGGGACAGCCGTCTCCTACGAGCAGTACTTC. Its translation: CATREGTAVSYEQYF.

This chain links TRBV18 with TRBJ1-2, with 7 bases aligning to TRBD1. Losses at the gene ends were 8 bases for V and 0 bases for J; bases not matched to a gene: 18. This CDR3 comprises 18 residues. Germline V gene data show CDR1 as KGHSH and CDR2 as LQKENI. CDR3 in DNA: TGTGCCAGCCGACAGGGTCTACAGGAGACTCTAACTAACTATGGCTACACCTTC. The encoded protein is CASRQGLQETLTNYGYTF.

The chain uses TRBV11-3 and TRBJ1-6; D possibly corresponds to TRBD1 (5 bases). The ends were cut back, 2 bases at V and 7 bases at J, with 9 bases in the middle. The germline V gene encodes CDR1 SGHNT and CDR2 YENEEA. The CDR3 length is 14 residues. CDR3 loop: CASSLQGKNSPLHF. The CDR3 coding sequence is TGTGCCAGCAGCTTACAGGGCAAAAATTCACCCCTCCACTTT.

This chain joins TRBV19 and TRBJ2-7; D is possibly TRBD1 (6 bases). Trimming pared 6 bases from V and 1 base from J, leaving 7 bases between. The germline gives CDR1 LNHDA, CDR2 SQIVND (reference sequence). This CDR3 has 12 residues. In nucleotides, the CDR3 is TGTGCCAGTAGGGACAGATCCTACGAGCAGTACTTC. Amino acids: CASRDRSYEQYF.

The chain links TRBV6-5 to TRBJ2-7; 10 bases match TRBD1. The junction had 9 bases not matched to a gene; V was cut back by 1 base and J by 6 bases. Germline loops: CDR1 MNHEY, CDR2 SVGAGI. This CDR3 has 16 residues. The CDR3 region has the DNA TGTGCCAGCAGTTACTACGCCGGGACAGGGGTGGGCGAGCAGTACTTC. Translation gives CASSYYAGTGVGEQYF.

The V call is TRBV7-2, the J call TRBJ2-1, with D possibly being TRBD1 (5 bases). In germline, CDR1 is SGHTA, CDR2 FQGNSA. This CDR3 is built from 15 residues. V was pared by 3 bases and J by 7 bases, with 16 bases between. CDR3 coding DNA: TGTGCCAGCAGCTTGAACAGTTCCCCAGGGAATGAGCAGTTCTTC. Residues: CASSLNSSPGNEQFF.

This clone was counted a single time. The chain combines TRBV3-1 (or the pseudogene TRBV3-2) with TRBJ2-7; a weak D match, TRBD1 (6 bases). CDR3 length equals 12 residues. Germline loops: CDR1 LGHDT, CDR2 YNNKEL (reference sequence). The V and J ends lost 6 bases and 6 bases respectively, with 12 bases between them. Written as DNA, the CDR3 is TGTGCCAGCAGACAGGGAGAGTCCGAGCAGTACTTC. It is translated as CASRQGESEQYF.

V usage is TRBV28 and J usage is TRBJ2-6; 11 nucleotides match TRBD2. The trim removed 5 bases at V and 1 base at J, leaving 4 bases unmatched. The CDR3 has 17 residues. In germline, CDR1 is MDHEN, CDR2 SYDVKM. This CDR3 reads CASSPPSGGSGANVLTF. CDR3 DNA sequence: TGTGCCAGCAGTCCCCCTAGCGGGGGGTCTGGGGCCAACGTCCTGACTTTC.

The chain links TRBV18 to TRBJ2-7; D ambiguous. The V and J ends lost 3 bases and 4 bases respectively, with 16 bases between them. CDR3 length: 15 residues. Germline CDR1 and CDR2: KGHSH and LQKENI. The CDR3: CASSPGPLTWYEQYF. CDR3 bases: TGTGCCAGCTCACCGGGCCCGCTGACATGGTACGAGCAGTACTTC.

This clone was picked up a small number of times. V is TRBV6-5 and J is TRBJ1-5; 8 bases are a match to TRBD1. Trimming removed 8 bases from V and 0 bases from J; junction bases left unmatched: 6. The CDR3 covers 15 residues. CDR1 and CDR2 (germline): MNHEY, SVGAGI. The CDR3 DNA is TGTGCCAGCTTCCTGGACAGGGATAGCAATCAGCCCCAGCATTTT. It is translated as CASFLDRDSNQPQHF.

CDR3 nucleotides: TGTGCCAGCAGTTTAGGGGGACAGCCAGCTTTCTTT. Its translation is CASSLGGQPAFF. The gene calls are TRBV27 and TRBJ1-1; 7 bases fit TRBD1. From germline, CDR1 is MNHEY and CDR2 SMNVEV (reference sequence). This CDR3 has 12 amino acids. V gave up 2 bases and J gave up 10 bases; unmatched junction bases: 4.

The gene calls are TRBV5-1 and TRBJ2-3; the match to TRBD1 covers 8 bases. The CDR3 totals 15 residues. Unmatched junction bases numbered 7, after V lost 0 bases and J lost 7 bases. Germline V CDR1 and CDR2: SGHRS, YFSETQ. The CDR3, as DNA: TGCGCCAGCAGCTTGGGGCAGGGGGCGAGGAATACGCAGTATTTT. This codes for CASSLGQGARNTQYF.

The chain links TRBV27 to TRBJ2-1; maybe TRBD2 (5 bases). CDR3 length: 12 amino acids. Per the germline V gene, CDR1 is MNHEY and CDR2 is SMNVEV (reference sequence). V lost 4 bases and J 10 bases, leaving 11 bases between the germline ends. Here the CDR3 reads CASSSLGEEQFF. The DNA of the CDR3 is TGTGCCAGCAGTTCACTAGGAGAAGAGCAGTTCTTC.

This rearrangement joins TRBV29-1 to TRBJ1-3; D is undetermined. CDR1 is SQVTM, CDR2 ANQGSEA, per germline. The CDR3 covers 13 residues. Trimming pared 6 bases from V and 1 base from J, leaving 10 bases between. CDR3 residues: CSVTPGSGNTIYF. CDR3 nucleotide sequence: TGCAGCGTGACGCCGGGGTCTGGAAACACCATATATTTT.

This chain joins TRBV6-5 and TRBJ2-5, with TRBD1 matching over 7 bases. The trim removed 0 bases at V and 4 bases at J, leaving 5 bases unmatched. Germline V gene data show CDR1 as MNHEY and CDR2 as SVGAGI. The CDR3 runs 15 residues. The CDR3 bases are TGTGCCAGCAGTTACTCGTGGGACAGTATAGAGACCCAGTACTTC. Translation gives CASSYSWDSIETQYF.

V usage is TRBV19 and J usage is TRBJ1-1, with a tentative D call TRBD1 (5 bases). Trimming took off 5 bases at V and 4 bases at J, with 11 bases between the two ends. Germline V gene data show CDR1 as LNHDA and CDR2 as SQIVND (reference sequence). The CDR3 has 13 residues. The CDR3 reads CASSLGPITEAFF. The CDR3 DNA reads as TGTGCCAGTAGTTTGGGGCCGATCACTGAAGCTTTCTTT.

This sequence joins TRBV19 and TRBJ1-1; no firm D call. From germline, CDR1 is LNHDA and CDR2 SQIVND (reference sequence). The V gene lost 3 bases and the J gene lost 5 bases, with 10 bases spanning the gap. The CDR3 contains 13 residues. CDR3 amino acids: CASSIVWATEAFF. In DNA, the CDR3 is TGTGCCAGTAGTATCGTGTGGGCAACTGAAGCTTTCTTT.

The V call is TRBV12-3 or TRBV12-4, the J call TRBJ1-1, with D tentatively TRBD1 (5 bases). This CDR3 has 13 residues. The V and J ends lost 6 bases and 6 bases respectively, with 14 bases between them. This chain's CDR3 is CASRRGLLAEAFF. The CDR3 DNA follows: TGTGCCAGCAGGAGGGGACTTCTGGCTGAAGCTTTCTTT.